These 28 T cell receptor beta chains originate from one sample sequenced in a study of cytomegalovirus exposure and HLA in healthy donors. A multiplex PCR was run with 60 Vbeta primers and 13 Jbeta primers. Assay: immunoSEQ multiplex PCR; the TCRdb copy retains only in-frame clones and omits some. The sample lists tens of thousands of clones, approximately 79% occurring once. Sample: PBMCs. All receptors come from a woman between 25 and 40 years old in good health and CMV-seronegative.

V and J are TRBV30 and TRBJ2-1, with 10 bases that match TRBD2. Germline V CDR1 and CDR2: GTSNPN, SVGIG (reference sequence). The CDR3 totals 11 residues. Germline trimming cut 5 bases from V and 14 bases from J; bases unmatched to any gene: 6. The chain's CDR3 is CAWSSGGGKFF. In DNA form, the CDR3 reads TGTGCCTGGTCTAGCGGGGGTGGCAAGTTCTTC.

V gene TRBV9 combines with J gene TRBJ1-1; D might be TRBD1 (6 bases). The germline CDR1 and CDR2 sequences are SGDLS and YYNGEE. This CDR3 comprises 14 residues. V was trimmed by 4 bases and J by 1 base, leaving 11 bases between them. CDR3 sequence: CASSKRTENTEAFF. The CDR3 DNA follows: TGTGCCAGCAGCAAACGGACAGAGAACACTGAAGCTTTCTTT.

This chain uses TRBV7-9 with TRBJ1-1; D gene unclear. Germline assignment: CDR1 SEHNR and CDR2 FQNEAQ (reference sequence). Trimming stripped 5 bases from V and 4 bases from J, with 11 bases between. The CDR3 is 13 amino acids. The CDR3 nucleotides are TGTGCCAGCAGCCCCCCCAAGCCCACTGAAGCTTTCTTT. Translating it yields CASSPPKPTEAFF.

On this clone: The DNA is left out, because the CDR3 cannot be placed on it with certainty; the CDR3 is given as TCRdb lists it. This rearrangement joins TRBV27 to TRBJ2-7; the table assigns TRBD1, which was not confirmed against the DNA. Germline V gives CDR1 MNHEY, CDR2 SMNVEV (reference sequence). The CDR3 spans 13 amino acids, including both terminal residues. The CDR3 protein is CASSFGQGYEQYF.

This clone was recorded only once. The chain combines TRBV5-6 with TRBJ2-5; maybe TRBD1 (5 bases). V was pared by 4 bases and J by 5 bases, with 12 bases between. This CDR3 is 13 amino acids long. CDR1 and CDR2 from the germline V gene are SGHDT and YYEEEE. CDR3 sequence reads: CASSRSPGETQYF. The CDR3 bases are TGTGCCAGCAGCCGCTCGCCAGGGGAGACCCAGTACTTC.

This clone was counted a few times. The chain carries TRBV7-2 and TRBJ1-1; D is uncertain. This CDR3 comprises 14 residues. Germline V CDR1 and CDR2: SGHTA, FQGNSA. V lost 8 bases and J 0 bases, leaving 13 bases between the germline ends. CDR3 in DNA: TGTGCCAGCCGTCTCGGTCCGGTGAACACTGAAGCTTTCTTT. Translating gives CASRLGPVNTEAFF.

This chain uses TRBV5-8 with TRBJ2-3; tentative D call: TRBD2 (6 bases). This CDR3 contains 17 residues. Deletions cut 0 bases from V and 3 bases from J, with 17 bases between. Germline V gene sequence: CDR1 SGHTS, CDR2 YDEGEE. The CDR3, as DNA: TGTGCCAGCAGCTTGGGAATAGCGGAGTGGAGTACAGATACGCAGTATTTT. Its translation is CASSLGIAEWSTDTQYF.

This clone was counted only a few times. The rearrangement uses TRBV6-5 and TRBJ1-4; TRBD1 is a possible D gene (6 bases). The CDR3 contains 15 residues. V dropped 0 bases and J dropped 3 bases, with 8 bases sitting between them. CDR1 and CDR2 from the germline V gene are MNHEY and SVGAGI. The CDR3 sequence: CASSYSNRANEKLFF. The CDR3, as DNA: TGTGCCAGCAGTTACTCGAACAGGGCTAATGAAAAACTGTTTTTT.

The chain is built from TRBV7-2 and TRBJ1-2; 7 nucleotides line up with TRBD1. The V and J ends lost 1 base and 5 bases, in that order; junction bases with no gene match: 10. The CDR3 length is 16 residues. In germline, CDR1 is SGHTA, CDR2 FQGNSA. The CDR3 region is CASSLDKPGTAYGYTF. The CDR3 bases are TGTGCCAGCAGCTTAGACAAACCAGGGACAGCTTATGGCTACACCTTC.

This chain uses TRBV10-3 with TRBJ1-1; D may be TRBD1 (6 bases). Germline V gene sequence: CDR1 ENHRY, CDR2 SYGVKD. This CDR3 has 16 residues. Trimming removed 2 bases at V and 0 bases at J, with 13 bases between. The CDR3 reads CAISEKVGGLNTEAFF. The CDR3 bases are TGTGCCATCAGTGAGAAGGTCGGGGGGCTGAACACTGAAGCTTTCTTT.

This rearrangement joins TRBV6-6 to TRBJ1-2; 8 nucleotides agree with TRBD1. The CDR3 covers 14 residues. Germline V gene lookup returns CDR1 MNHNY and CDR2 SVGAGI (reference sequence). V was clipped by 5 bases and J by 6 bases; unmatched bases: 8. CDR3 sequence: CASSKSQGADGYTF. CDR3 sequence (DNA): TGTGCCAGCAGTAAAAGTCAGGGGGCCGATGGCTACACCTTC.

This chain links TRBV2 with TRBJ1-4; tentative D call: TRBD1 (5 bases). Germline V CDR1 and CDR2: SNHLY, FYNNEI. The V end lost 5 bases, the J end lost 0 bases, and 13 bases lay between the germline ends. The CDR3 length is 16 residues. The chain's CDR3 is CASSTDSFATNEKLFF. CDR3 sequence (DNA): TGTGCCAGCAGTACTGACAGCTTTGCAACTAATGAAAAACTGTTTTTT.

This clone was seen a single time. V gene TRBV6-6 combines with J gene TRBJ1-1; no definite D call. Trimming left V 6 bases short and J 1 base short, with 12 bases between. The CDR3 is made up of 14 amino acids. CDR1 and CDR2 from the germline V gene are MNHNY and SVGAGI (reference sequence). The CDR3 protein is CASSLWAKNTEAFF. The CDR3 nucleotides read TGTGCCAGCAGCCTCTGGGCGAAGAACACTGAAGCTTTCTTT.

The chain is built from TRBV27 and TRBJ2-7; TRBD1 might be the D (5 bases). Germline-derived CDR1 and CDR2 are MNHEY and SMNVEV (reference sequence). Trimming removed 3 bases at V and 2 bases at J, with 11 bases between. CDR3 length: 14 residues. The CDR3: CASSLAGRTYEQYF. The CDR3, as DNA: TGTGCCAGCAGTTTGGCAGGGCGTACCTACGAGCAGTACTTC.

The chain carries TRBV5-6 and TRBJ1-1; 8 nucleotides match TRBD1. The length of the CDR3 is 17 residues. The J segment lost 1 base and the V segment lost 4 bases, leaving 12 bases of the junction unmatched. CDR1 SGHDT and CDR2 YYEEEE come from the germline V gene. The DNA for the CDR3 is TGTGCCAGCAGCCCTGACAGGGGACAGCTTTGGAACACTGAAGCTTTCTTT. Amino acids: CASSPDRGQLWNTEAFF.

This chain connects TRBV19 to TRBJ1-3, with 9 positions matching TRBD1. The CDR3 contains 16 residues. Germline loops: CDR1 LNHDA, CDR2 SQIVND (reference sequence). Unmatched junction bases numbered 4, after V lost 4 bases and J lost 0 bases. The CDR3 nucleotides are TGTGCCAGTAGTAAGGAACAGGGGGCCTCTGGAAACACCATATATTTT. As protein: CASSKEQGASGNTIYF.

This chain uses TRBV5-5 with TRBJ2-7; 7 nucleotides align to TRBD1. Germline V CDR1 and CDR2: SGHKS, YYEKEE (reference sequence). With 4 bases clipped from V and 6 bases from J, the junction kept 10 bases outside the gene matches. CDR3 length: 14 residues. The CDR3 DNA reads as TGTGCCAGCAGCCTCGGGACAGTCCTTCCCGAGCAGTACTTC. Encoded protein: CASSLGTVLPEQYF.

The sample holds a few counts of this clone. The genes are TRBV21-1 and TRBJ1-5; TRBD1, as called in the table, went unchecked against the DNA. TRBV21-1 is assigned pseudogene status. The CDR3 is made up of 18 amino acids. CDR3 region: CASSEPRDSAYSNQPQHF. DNA for the CDR3: TGTGCCAGCAGCGAGCCCCGGGACAGCGCCTATAGCAATCAGCCCCAGCATTTT.

V gene TRBV5-6 combines with J gene TRBJ2-5; tentative D call: TRBD1 (6 bases). Trimming took 0 bases from V and 5 from J, leaving 20 bases between them. CDR3 length: 17 amino acids. CDR1 is SGHDT, CDR2 YYEEEE, per germline. CDR3 region: CASSLGLAGSGEETQYF. The CDR3 bases are TGTGCCAGCAGCTTGGGTCTGGCAGGGTCAGGGGAGGAGACCCAGTACTTC. The whole variable domain, filled in from reference TRBV5-6 and TRBJ2-5, reads DAGVTQSPTHLIKTRGQQVTLRCSPKSGHDTVSWYQQALGQGPQFIFQYYEEEERQRGNFPDRFSGHQFPNYSSELNVNALLLGDSALYLCASSLGLAGSGEETQYFGPGTRLLVL.

The chain employs TRBV6-6 and TRBJ2-7; no reliable D call. From germline, CDR1 is MNHNY and CDR2 SVGAGI (reference sequence). The CDR3 is 14 residues long. V was clipped by 4 bases and J by 0 bases, with 10 bases between them. CDR3 amino acids: CASSSFRSSYEQYF. The CDR3 DNA is TGTGCCAGCAGTTCCTTCAGAAGCTCCTACGAGCAGTACTTC.

The chain recombines TRBV5-1 with TRBJ2-2; D is perhaps TRBD1 (5 bases). Trimming took off 4 bases at V and 7 bases at J, with 14 bases between the two ends. CDR3 size: 14 residues. Germline V gives CDR1 SGHRS, CDR2 YFSETQ. The CDR3 DNA reads TGCGCCAGCAGCGTTGGAAGGGGAAACGGGGAGCTGTTTTTT. This gives the protein CASSVGRGNGELFF.

The chain carries TRBV5-4 and TRBJ2-2, with TRBD2 as a possible D gene (6 bases). Germline CDR1 is SGHNT and CDR2 is YYREEE (reference sequence). There are 14 residues in the CDR3. Trimming pared 6 bases from V and 2 bases from J, leaving 11 bases between. The CDR3 DNA is TGTGCCAGCAATGGCGGGATTAACACCGGGGAGCTGTTTTTT. Its translation is CASNGGINTGELFF.

The chain uses TRBV4-3 and TRBJ1-1; the D is unclear. The V and J ends lost 0 bases and 2 bases respectively, with 7 bases between them. The CDR3 contains 14 residues. CDR1 and CDR2 (germline): LGHNA, YSLEER. In DNA form, the CDR3 reads TGCGCCAGCAGCCAAGATATTGGCAACACTGAAGCTTTCTTT. Its translation: CASSQDIGNTEAFF.

The gene calls are TRBV18 and TRBJ1-5; D gene uncertain. V shed 10 bases and J shed 7 bases, with 11 bases lying between them. Germline V gene lookup returns CDR1 KGHSH and CDR2 LQKENI. This CDR3 comprises 11 residues. CDR3 in DNA: TGTGCCACTATGTTCGGGCAGCCCCAGCATTTT. Its translation is CATMFGQPQHF. Combining the CDR3 with reference TRBV18 and TRBJ1-5 gives the whole variable domain NAGVMQNPRHLVRRRGQEARLRCSPMKGHSHVYWYRQLPEEGLKFMVYLQKENIIDESGMPKERFSAEFPKEGPSILRIQQVVRGDSAAYFCATMFGQPQHFGDGTRLSIL.

This chain uses TRBV18 with TRBJ1-1; D is uncertain. CDR3 size: 14 residues. Trimming stripped 6 bases from V and 1 base from J, with 12 bases between. CDR1 and CDR2 from the germline V gene are KGHSH and LQKENI. CDR3 DNA sequence: TGTGCCAGCTCCTTAGAGGAACGGAACACTGAAGCTTTCTTT. Protein product: CASSLEERNTEAFF. Filled out from reference TRBV18 and TRBJ1-1, the complete variable domain reads NAGVMQNPRHLVRRRGQEARLRCSPMKGHSHVYWYRQLPEEGLKFMVYLQKENIIDESGMPKERFSAEFPKEGPSILRIQQVVRGDSAAYFCASSLEERNTEAFFGQGTRLTVV.

This clone was observed a handful of times. The chain recombines TRBV11-3 with TRBJ2-5; 7 bases align to TRBD2. Germline CDR1 is SGHNT and CDR2 is YENEEA. V lost 0 bases to trimming and J lost 4 bases; unmatched junction nucleotides: 2. The CDR3 has 14 amino acids. The CDR3 DNA follows: TGTGCCAGCAGCTTAGAGGGGAGGGGAGAGACCCAGTACTTC. Residues: CASSLEGRGETQYF.

This clone showed up just once. At the DNA level, this CDR3 is encoded by other sequences in the same sample as well. The chain recombines TRBV25-1 with TRBJ1-4; maybe TRBD1 (6 bases). CDR3 length: 14 residues. The V end was cut by 3 bases, the J end by 7 bases, with 12 bases between. Germline CDR1 MGHDK, CDR2 SYGVNS. The CDR3 sequence is CASSDRGSGEKLFF. CDR3 nucleotides: TGTGCCAGCAGTGACAGGGGTTCGGGTGAAAAACTGTTTTTT.

This rearrangement joins TRBV7-2 to TRBJ2-1, with D perhaps TRBD1 (5 bases). Germline CDR1 is SGHTA and CDR2 is FQGNSA. This CDR3 has 15 residues. Trimming shortened V by 6 bases and J by 4 bases, and 16 bases separated the two germline ends. CDR3 DNA: TGTGCCAGCAGGGCCGTAGGGGCGGTGTACAATGAGCAGTTCTTC. This sequence encodes CASRAVGAVYNEQFF.